This T cell receptor beta chain was obtained from a study of blood T cell repertoires in COVID-19. The wider study: The samples span acute and convalescent COVID-19 from the United States, Italy and Spain. PBMCs, B-cell-depleted T cells, or T cells provided the cDNA or gDNA that made up the material.

Patients in Seattle were enrolled during active infection, then followed longitudinally. In the authors' workflow: Estimates of nucleated cell counts were drawn from the amplification of reference gene primers. Here immunoSEQ multiplex PCR was the method, and the copy in TCRdb shows in-frame clones only, minus some. The DNA gave D and trimming, while V, J and clone size come from that table. This sample carries around 430,000 clones, about 91% of them seen once, and the ten largest clones take roughly 12%. The junction had 10 bases not matched to a gene; V was cut back by 5 bases and J by 6 bases. The CDR3 consists of 15 residues. Germline V gene sequence: CDR1 GTSNPN, CDR2 SVGIG (reference sequence).

The rearrangement links TRBV30 to TRBJ2-3; 11 positions match TRBD2. This TCR was recovered from a woman aged 50 to 60 with COVID-19, enrolled during active disease. The sample taken for sequencing was peripheral blood. In DNA, the CDR3 is TGTGCCTGGGGAGGTCTAGCGGGGGGTAGGGATACGCAGTATTTT. It specifies CAWGGLAGGRDTQYF.